A single T cell receptor (beta chain) is shown here with its context. This clonotype was observed once. What antigen it recognizes has not been identified. The junction does not match germline at one end; this may be a read error. This record belongs to a study of tumor and adjacent non-tumor tissue in lung cancer listed by TCRdb under 2018. Some background on the complete study: Patients with adenocarcinoma (about 12), squamous cell carcinoma (2) and small cell lung cancer (1) were included in the cohort. For each patient, one tumor sample and one normal lung sample were taken, giving around 30 paired specimens that underwent TCRbeta CDR3 sequencing. Sequencing generated a total of 95 million to 150 million productive TCRbeta reads, averaging around 4.2 million reads per sample. Among the approximately 15 patients, ages ranged from about 31 to 85 years, about 10 were men and 5 were women, and disease was TNM stage I to III. The study compared bulk TCRbeta repertoires between lung tumor tissue and matched distant non-tumor lung tissue from some 14 lung cancer patients. Summary of the overall study and its limitations: The top 100 clones made up a significantly larger cumulative share of the repertoire in normal lung than in tumor tissue. Neither the sequencing platform nor unique molecular identifiers are mentioned in the methods. Peripheral blood was not sequenced, so blood TCRbeta repertoires in these lung cancer patients were not examined. Only roughly 14 patients were included in the cohort, and the need for larger samples and more detailed clinical data was noted by the authors. Younger patients had significantly higher TCR diversity, and higher tumor TCR diversity was associated with shorter overall and disease-free survival. Tumor tissue showed significantly higher TCR diversity (inverse Simpson) than normal lung tissue, at 431.37 vs 166.20 (P = 0.0075, Mann-Whitney U test).

The library was generated by multiplex PCR. The reads were generated on an Illumina HiSeq 2500. TCRbeta libraries were built by three rounds of nested PCR using primers (Table S4), following protocols modified from ARM-PCR. Before sequencing, PCR products in the 200-500 bp range were cut out of the gel and cleaned up using the QIAquick gel extraction kit. Per the source publication's procedure: Trimmomatic was used to clean the reads, FLASH merged the cleaned reads into complete CDR3 sequences, and MiTCR assigned the sequences to V(D)J germline segments. VDJtools was used to compute clonal diversity as the inverse Simpson's index. A read counted as productive if the sequence was in-frame and lacked a premature stop codon. The raw public data were reprocessed by TCRdb itself: fastp quality trimming at Q25, MiXCR clonotype calling, in-frame beta chains only. Each record represents a unique CDR3 protein, reported with the most common genes and DNA among its rows. The V and J calls shown here were made by TCRdb, not taken from the authors' results. The sample has tens of thousands of distinct CDR3 sequences on record, more than 65% of them singletons. The top ten hold approximately 40% of the sample.

Bulk unsorted tissue served as the source for RNA extraction, and RNA quality was assessed using a NanoDrop ND-1000 and an Agilent 2100. The normal lung samples consisted of distant non-tumor tissue collected more than 3 cm from the tumor edge. All donors had newly diagnosed lung cancer, had not received prior chemotherapy, and were admitted for thoracic surgery in China between August and November 2014. Patients with previous radiotherapy or chemotherapy, or with another concurrent cancer, were excluded from the study. Pieces of surgical tissue measuring about 1-2.2 cm3 were kept in RNAlater solution and stored at -80 degrees C until use. The CDR3 sequence holds 16 residues, the cysteine and phenylalanine included. Just the 48-base CDR3 DNA is kept, in frame starting at base 1. CDR1 MNHNY and CDR2 SVGAGI are derived from the germline V gene (reference sequence).

This sequence uses TRBV6-6 and TRBJ1-1, with TRBD1 as a weak D call on 6 bases. Sequenced sample: distant non-tumor lung tissue. This receptor was taken from a man aged 70 or older with non-small cell lung cancer. For the CDR3, the sequence is CVSRTGFGRYSTEALF. The DNA reads as follows: TGTGTCAGCAGAACAGGGTTCGGTAGATACAGCACTGAAGCTTTATTT.